This TCR beta chain was retrieved from a study of blood T cell repertoires in COVID-19. Overall study context: PBMCs, B-cell-depleted T cells, or T cells were the source of the cDNA or gDNA that made up the material.

Germline values: CDR1 GTSNPN, CDR2 SVGIG (reference sequence). J lost 3 bases, V lost 1 base, and 6 bases had no gene match. The CDR3 length is 15 residues. Profiling relied on immunoSEQ multiplex PCR, and the TCRdb table lists in-frame clones only, not all of them. The table shows about 340,000 clones, with about 88% occurring only once. This receptor was obtained from a woman in her 70s with COVID-19, enrolled during active disease. Sequencing used peripheral blood. The chain combines TRBV30 with TRBJ1-2, with 9 bases lining up with TRBD1. For the CDR3, the DNA is TGTGCCTGGAGTGAACAGGGGGCTTCTTACTATGGCTACACCTTC. Translating it yields CAWSEQGASYYGYTF.